This T cell receptor (beta chain) comes out of a study of T cell responses to AZD1222 COVID-19 vaccine. This CDR3 is built from 14 residues. Trimming took 4 bases from V and 8 from J, leaving 14 bases between them. CDR1 and CDR2 from the germline V gene are MGHRA and YSYEKL. Method: immunoSEQ multiplex PCR; TCRdb's copy keeps in-frame clones and lacks some. The table has approximately 150,000 clones, 85% to 95% seen once. Material: peripheral blood, obtained on day 0 of AZD1222 vaccination. The V and J genes are TRBV4-1 and TRBJ1-4; no clear D gene. The clonotype originates from an adult in good health. CDR3 sequence: CASSLVTVGEKLFF. Here the CDR3 DNA reads TGCGCCAGCAGCCTCGTCACGGTTGGCGAAAAACTGTTTTTT.